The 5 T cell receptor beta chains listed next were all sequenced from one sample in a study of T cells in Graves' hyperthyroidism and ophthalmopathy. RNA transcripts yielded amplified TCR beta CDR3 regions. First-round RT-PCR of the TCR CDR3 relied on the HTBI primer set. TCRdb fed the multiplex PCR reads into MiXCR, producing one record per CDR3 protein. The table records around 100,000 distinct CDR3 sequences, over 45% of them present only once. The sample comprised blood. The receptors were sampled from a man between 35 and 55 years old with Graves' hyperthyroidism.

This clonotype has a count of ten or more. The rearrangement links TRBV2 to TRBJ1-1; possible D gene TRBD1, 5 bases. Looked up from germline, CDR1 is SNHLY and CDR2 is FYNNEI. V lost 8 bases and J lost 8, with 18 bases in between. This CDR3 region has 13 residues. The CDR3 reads CASALDGGAEAFF. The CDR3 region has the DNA TGTGCCAGCGCTCTCGACGGAGGGGCCGAAGCTTTCTTT.

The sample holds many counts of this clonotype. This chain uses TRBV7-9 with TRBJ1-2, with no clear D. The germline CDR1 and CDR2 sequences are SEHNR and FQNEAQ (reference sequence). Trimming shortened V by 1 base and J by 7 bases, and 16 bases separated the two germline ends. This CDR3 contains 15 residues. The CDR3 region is CASSLVDAEQLGYTF. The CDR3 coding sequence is TGTGCCAGCAGCTTAGTAGATGCGGAACAGCTTGGCTACACCTTC.

CDR3 in DNA: TGCGCCAGCCGAGGGTCTAGCCCCTACGAGCAGTACTTC. Translation: CASRGSSPYEQYF. The chain combines TRBV10-2 with TRBJ2-7; TRBD2 might be the D (5 bases). CDR3 length: 13 residues. V lost 8 bases and J 2 bases, leaving 13 bases between the germline ends. Germline values: CDR1 WSHSY, CDR2 SAAADI.

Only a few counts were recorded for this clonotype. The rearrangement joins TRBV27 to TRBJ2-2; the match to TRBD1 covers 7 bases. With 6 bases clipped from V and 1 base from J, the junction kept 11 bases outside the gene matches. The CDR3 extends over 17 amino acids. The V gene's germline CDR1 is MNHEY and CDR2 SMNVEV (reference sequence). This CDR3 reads CASSLSRRQGNTGELFF. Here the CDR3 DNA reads TGTGCCAGCAGCCTATCCCGCCGACAGGGGAACACCGGGGAGCTGTTTTTT.

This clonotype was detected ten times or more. CDR3 bases: TGTGCCAGCAGCTTGGTGGGCGGGAGCTACGAGCAGTACTTC. Amino acid sequence: CASSLVGGSYEQYF. The chain employs TRBV5-5 and TRBJ2-7, with TRBD2 matching 7 bases. Per the germline V gene, CDR1 is SGHKS and CDR2 is YYEKEE (reference sequence). The CDR3 consists of 14 residues. The J segment lost 3 bases and the V segment lost 0 bases, leaving 3 bases of the junction unmatched.